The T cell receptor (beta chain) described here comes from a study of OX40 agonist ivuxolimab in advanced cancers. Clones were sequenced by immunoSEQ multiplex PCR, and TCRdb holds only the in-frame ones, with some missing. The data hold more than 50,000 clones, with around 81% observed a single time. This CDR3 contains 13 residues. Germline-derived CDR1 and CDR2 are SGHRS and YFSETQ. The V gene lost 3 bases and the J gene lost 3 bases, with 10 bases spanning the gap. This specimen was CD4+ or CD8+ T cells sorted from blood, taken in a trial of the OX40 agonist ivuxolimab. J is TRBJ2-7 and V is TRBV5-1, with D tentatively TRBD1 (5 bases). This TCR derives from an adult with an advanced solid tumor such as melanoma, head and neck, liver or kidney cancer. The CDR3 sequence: CASSSRQYYEQYF. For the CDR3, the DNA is TGCGCCAGCAGCTCTAGACAGTACTACGAGCAGTACTTC. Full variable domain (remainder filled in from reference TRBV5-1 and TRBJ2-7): KAGVTQTPRYLIKTRGQQVTLSCSPISGHRSVSWYQQTPGQGLQFLFEYFSETQRNKGNFPGRFSGRQFSNSRSEMNVSTLELGDSALYLCASSSRQYYEQYFGPGTRLTVT.